Given below is one TCR beta chain in context. The data stem from a study of blood T cells in healthy people across ages. CDR1 is SGHTA, CDR2 FQGTGA, per germline. After removal of 6 bases from V and 5 bases from J, the junction contained 8 bases not matched to a gene. CDR3 length equals 15 residues. Extracted total RNA amounted to at least 6 micrograms for each sample. Sample-barcoded 5' priming and a J-beta primer mix drove a second PCR of roughly 7 to 11 cycles. Each CDR3 protein is one row after TCRdb ran MiXCR on the 5' RACE reads. The sample has 700,000 or so distinct CDR3 sequences, 40% to 50% seen once.

The sample consisted of blood. This chain connects TRBV7-3 to TRBJ2-2; 8 nucleotides match TRBD2. The receptor comes from a man of 80 years or more in good health. The CDR3 spells CASRAVAGRTGELFF. In nucleotides, the CDR3 is TGTGCCAGCAGAGCGGTAGCGGGAAGAACCGGGGAGCTGTTTTTT. Combining the CDR3 with reference TRBV7-3 and TRBJ2-2 gives the whole variable domain GAGVSQTPSNKVTEKGKYVELRCDPISGHTALYWYRQSLGQGPEFLIYFQGTGAADDSGLPNDRFFAVRPEGSVSTLKIQRTERGDSAVYLCASRAVAGRTGELFFGEGSRLTVL.